This T cell receptor beta chain was recorded in a study of blood T cells in healthy people across ages. Next came a second PCR, run for roughly 6 to 11 cycles, which used a sample-barcoded 5' primer along with a J-beta primer mix. TCRdb called the 5' RACE reads again in MiXCR, with one record for every CDR3 protein. The table lists 870,000 or so distinct CDR3 sequences, roughly 26% of them singletons. With 5 bases clipped from V and 2 bases from J, the junction kept 4 bases outside the gene matches. The CDR3 is 15 amino acids. Germline CDR1 MNHNY, CDR2 SVGAGI (reference sequence). In its sample, this clonotype was seen a few times.

This sequence originates from an elderly woman in good health. Sample: blood. The genes are TRBV6-6 and TRBJ1-3; TRBD1 matches at 9 bases. The CDR3 loop reads CASSKGDRAGNTIYF. The CDR3 nucleotides read TGTGCCAGCAGTAAGGGGGACAGGGCTGGAAACACCATATATTTT.